These 28 T cell receptor beta chains came from one sample sequenced in a study of blood T cells in healthy people across ages. Through a sample-barcoded 5' primer and a J-beta primer mix, a second PCR was run for about 6 to 11 cycles. Each CDR3 protein gets one entry after TCRdb re-called the 5' RACE reads with MiXCR. Found here are around 900,000 distinct CDR3 sequences, roughly 51% of them singletons; the top ten hold roughly a fifth. Source material: blood. These receptors were collected from an older woman in good health.

V usage is TRBV25-1 and J usage is TRBJ2-7, with D maybe TRBD2 (5 bases). V lost 3 bases and J 4 bases, leaving 13 bases between the germline ends. Germline CDR1 reads MGHDK; CDR2 reads SYGVNS. CDR3 length: 14 amino acids. The CDR3 sequence: CASSDSRALYEQYF. CDR3 nucleotide sequence: TGTGCCAGCAGTGACTCGAGGGCCCTGTACGAGCAGTACTTC.

The chain joins TRBV20-1 to TRBJ2-7, with 9 bases identical to TRBD1. Trimming removed 1 base from V and 6 bases from J; junction bases left unmatched: 10. Germline-derived CDR1 and CDR2 are DFQATT and SNEGSKA (reference sequence). The CDR3 has 15 residues. The CDR3 DNA is TGCAGTGCTAGAGCTGGGACAGGGTTTGAAAGCGAGCAGTACTTC. It specifies CSARAGTGFESEQYF.

The chain links TRBV14 to TRBJ2-5; D may be TRBD1 (6 bases). V lost 1 base and J lost 4, with 13 bases in between. The V gene's germline CDR1 is SGHDN and CDR2 FVKESK. CDR3 length: 15 amino acids. The CDR3 loop reads CASSQGDIFTETQYF. CDR3 coding DNA: TGTGCCAGCAGCCAAGGGGACATATTCACAGAGACCCAGTACTTC.

The genes are TRBV12-3 or TRBV12-4 and TRBJ2-5, with D unclear. This CDR3 comprises 15 residues. Trimming took 4 bases from V and 5 from J, leaving 17 bases between them. As DNA, the CDR3 is TGTGCCAGCAGTTCGTATCGGGTCCCGGTGGAGACCCAGTACTTC. Encoded protein: CASSSYRVPVETQYF.

The rearrangement uses TRBV7-2 and TRBJ2-3; D might be TRBD2 (6 bases). Germline CDR1 reads SGHTA; CDR2 reads FQGNSA. This CDR3 is 18 amino acids long. The V end lost 4 bases, the J end lost 0 bases, and 20 bases lay between the germline ends. In DNA form, the CDR3 reads TGTGCCAGCAGCTCCAGGATTTATAGCGGAGCTAGCACAGATACGCAGTATTTT. Residues: CASSSRIYSGASTDTQYF.

This chain joins TRBV7-9 and TRBJ2-4; TRBD2 matches at 11 bases. The end of the DNA is better explained by TRBJ2-7, so the J call may be wrong. From germline, CDR1 is SEHNR and CDR2 FQNEAQ (reference sequence). The CDR3 length is 16 residues. CDR3 residues: CARRHTTSGSPYEQYF. The CDR3 nucleotides read TGTGCCAGGAGGCACACAACTAGCGGGAGTCCGTACGAGCAGTACTTC.

There are a few counts of this clonotype. This CDR3 is CATSGWTSGGLTQYF. CDR3 DNA: TGTGCCACCAGTGGATGGACTAGCGGGGGCCTTACGCAGTATTTT. The V call is TRBV24-1, the J call TRBJ2-3; 13 nucleotides match TRBD2. This CDR3 has 15 amino acids. Looked up from germline, CDR1 is KGHDR and CDR2 is SFDVKD. Germline trimming cut 5 bases from V and 8 bases from J; bases unmatched to any gene: 6.

The chain combines TRBV27 with TRBJ2-4, with no clear D. Germline CDR1 and CDR2: MNHEY and SMNVEV (reference sequence). Trimming cost V 4 bases and J 4 bases, with 8 bases left between them. The CDR3 runs 13 residues. The CDR3 protein is CASSYTEKNIQYF. Here the CDR3 DNA reads TGTGCCAGCAGTTATACAGAGAAAAACATTCAGTACTTC.

This sequence joins TRBV18 and TRBJ1-6; D remains ambiguous. Germline assignment: CDR1 KGHSH and CDR2 LQKENI. V lost 3 bases to trimming and J lost 5 bases, with 8 bases between them. The CDR3 is 14 residues long. This CDR3 reads CASSPGGNNSPLHF. The DNA of the CDR3 is TGTGCCAGCTCACCGGGCGGAAATAATTCACCCCTCCACTTT.

The chain couples TRBV14 to TRBJ2-2; TRBD2 might be the D (5 bases). Trimming took 0 bases from V and 5 from J, leaving 13 bases between them. Germline CDR1 SGHDN, CDR2 FVKESK. CDR3 length equals 16 residues. This CDR3 is CASSQDPWGDTGELFF. The CDR3 nucleotides read TGTGCCAGCAGCCAAGATCCGTGGGGAGATACCGGGGAGCTGTTTTTT.

There are a few counts of this clonotype. CDR3 protein: CSASLVYGIMNNEQFF. CDR3 in DNA: TGCAGTGCTAGTCTCGTTTACGGGATTATGAACAATGAGCAGTTCTTC. The V call is TRBV20-1, the J call TRBJ2-1; tentatively, D is TRBD2 (5 bases). The CDR3 length is 16 residues. Between the trimmed V and J ends, which lost 3 bases and 5 bases, there was a span of 20 bases. Germline V CDR1 and CDR2: DFQATT, SNEGSKA (reference sequence).

The CDR3 DNA is TGTGCCACCAGCAGAGATGGTAATCTAGCGAGACAAGAGACCCAGTACTTC. The encoded protein is CATSRDGNLARQETQYF. V gene TRBV15 combines with J gene TRBJ2-5, with D possibly TRBD2 on 6 matching bases. The CDR3 totals 17 residues. Germline V gene sequence: CDR1 LNHNV, CDR2 YYDKDF (reference sequence). V was trimmed by 0 bases and J by 2 bases, leaving 16 bases between them.

This clonotype was observed a few times. The chain has TRBV12-3 or TRBV12-4 and TRBJ1-2; the D gene is possibly TRBD1 (6 bases). The CDR3 spans 13 residues. Deletions cut 3 bases from V and 4 bases from J, with 9 bases between. The CDR3 sequence: CASSFQGSYGYTF. As DNA, the CDR3 is TGTGCCAGCAGTTTCCAGGGGAGCTATGGCTACACCTTC.

This clonotype was observed a handful of times. This chain links TRBV7-2 with TRBJ2-7; D is uncertain. V lost 4 bases and J lost 2, with 9 bases in between. The CDR3 has 13 amino acids. CDR1 and CDR2 from the germline V gene are SGHTA and FQGNSA. This CDR3 reads CASSSRDPYEQYF. The CDR3 coding sequence is TGTGCCAGCAGCTCTAGAGACCCCTACGAGCAGTACTTC.

V and J are TRBV29-1 and TRBJ2-7; 8 nucleotides agree with TRBD2. CDR1 is SQVTM and CDR2 is ANQGSEA in the germline V gene. V lost 4 bases to trimming and J lost 5 bases; unmatched junction nucleotides: 7. The CDR3 length is 13 residues. CDR3 sequence: CSVVAAGVDEQYF. The CDR3 DNA reads TGCAGCGTTGTGGCAGCGGGAGTGGACGAGCAGTACTTC.

The V call is TRBV20-1, the J call TRBJ2-7, with D possibly being TRBD2 (6 bases). Near its end, the DNA agrees better with TRBJ2-5, so the J call may be wrong. Germline loops: CDR1 DFQATT, CDR2 SNEGSKA (reference sequence). CDR3 length: 12 amino acids. The CDR3 coding sequence is TGCAGTGCCGGGGGTGGCCGAGAGACCCAGTACTTC. This sequence encodes CSAGGGRETQYF.

The V gene is TRBV27, the J gene TRBJ1-2, with 8 bases fitting TRBD1. V was clipped by 6 bases and J by 7 bases; unmatched bases: 10. Germline CDR1 is MNHEY and CDR2 is SMNVEV (reference sequence). The length of the CDR3 is 14 residues. CDR3 sequence (DNA): TGTGCCAGCAGCCGGACAGGGAGAATGAGTGGCTACACCTTC. Translating gives CASSRTGRMSGYTF.

This clonotype was counted a single time. This chain uses TRBV14 with TRBJ2-3; D perhaps matches TRBD2 (6 bases). The CDR3 runs to 16 residues. Germline CDR1 is SGHDN and CDR2 is FVKESK. With 5 bases removed from V and 0 bases from J, the gap between germline ends came to 15 bases. CDR3: CASSYWEDASTDTQYF. The CDR3 DNA reads as TGTGCCAGCAGCTATTGGGAGGACGCCAGCACAGATACGCAGTATTTT. Drawing the rest from reference TRBV14 and TRBJ2-3, the complete variable domain is EAGVTQFPSHSVIEKGQTVTLRCDPISGHDNLYWYRRVMGKEIKFLLHFVKESKQDESGMPNNRFLAERTGGTYSTLKVQPAELEDSGVYFCASSYWEDASTDTQYFGPGTRLTVL.

This clonotype was picked up a small number of times. The chain links TRBV20-1 to TRBJ2-5; no clear D. The CDR3 runs 11 residues. Trimming left V 7 bases short and J 0 bases short, with 6 bases between. The germline gives CDR1 DFQATT, CDR2 SNEGSKA (reference sequence). CDR3 loop: CSVPYQETQYF. CDR3 DNA sequence: TGCAGTGTACCGTACCAAGAGACCCAGTACTTC.

This chain's CDR3 is CAISDSPTSADTQYF. The CDR3 DNA follows: TGTGCCATCAGTGACAGCCCTACTAGCGCAGATACGCAGTATTTT. The rearrangement uses TRBV10-3 and TRBJ2-3, with 7 positions matching TRBD2. The CDR3 consists of 15 residues. Germline CDR1 reads ENHRY; CDR2 reads SYGVKD. The trim removed 3 bases at V and 4 bases at J, leaving 7 bases unmatched.

This clonotype was seen a handful of times. The chain uses TRBV2 and TRBJ2-3; TRBD1 agrees at 7 bases. Per germline, CDR1 SNHLY and CDR2 FYNNEI. With V trimmed by 2 bases and J by 1 base, 3 bases remained unmatched. The CDR3 runs to 15 residues. Written as DNA, the CDR3 is TGTGCCAGCAGTGAAACAGGGGCGGGCACAGATACGCAGTATTTT. Protein sequence: CASSETGAGTDTQYF. The full variable domain, in which reference TRBV2 and TRBJ2-3 provide the parts outside the CDR3, is EPEVTQTPSHQVTQMGQEVILRCVPISNHLYFYWYRQILGQKVEFLVSFYNNEISEKSEIFDDQFSVERPDGSNFTLKIRSTKLEDSAMYFCASSETGAGTDTQYFGPGTRLTVL.

The gene calls are TRBV14 and TRBJ2-4; D call uncertain. The J call is doubtful: the DNA matches TRBJ2-7 better. The germline V gene has CDR1 SGHDN and CDR2 FVKESK. The CDR3 runs to 15 residues. This CDR3 reads CASSQEIKGSYEQYF. The CDR3 DNA is TGTGCCAGCAGCCAAGAAATTAAGGGTTCCTACGAGCAGTACTTC.

The chain has TRBV27 and TRBJ2-3, with no clear D. Deletions cut 3 bases from V and 4 bases from J, with 5 bases between. Germline V gene lookup returns CDR1 MNHEY and CDR2 SMNVEV (reference sequence). The CDR3 has 12 amino acids. CDR3 DNA: TGTGCCAGCAGTTTTACGCCAGATACGCAGTATTTT. It is translated as CASSFTPDTQYF.

The chain carries TRBV3-1 and TRBJ1-6; D perhaps matches TRBD1 (5 bases). CDR1 and CDR2 (germline): LGHDT, YNNKEL (reference sequence). This CDR3 comprises 16 residues. V was cut by 2 bases and J by 4 bases, with 12 bases left in between. For the CDR3, the DNA is TGTGCCAGCAGCCAAACTGTCCAGGGTTATAATTCACCCCTCCACTTT. It is translated as CASSQTVQGYNSPLHF.

This clonotype was seen only a few times. The genes are TRBV7-9 and TRBJ2-3, with a possible D match to TRBD1 (6 bases). Germline V gene lookup returns CDR1 SEHNR and CDR2 FQNEAQ (reference sequence). The CDR3 extends over 17 amino acids. The V end was cut by 2 bases, the J end by 0 bases, with 15 bases between. The CDR3 sequence: CASSLPTDRLSTDTQYF. In nucleotides, the CDR3 is TGTGCCAGCAGCTTACCTACCGACAGGCTAAGCACAGATACGCAGTATTTT.

The chain employs TRBV9 and TRBJ2-7, with D perhaps TRBD1 (5 bases). The V and J ends lost 0 bases and 4 bases respectively, with 8 bases between them. Germline loops: CDR1 SGDLS, CDR2 YYNGEE. This CDR3 is 13 amino acids long. CDR3 sequence: CASSVVRAYEQYF. In DNA, the CDR3 is TGTGCCAGCAGCGTAGTCAGGGCTTACGAGCAGTACTTC.

The chain carries TRBV5-6 and TRBJ2-7; D is unresolved. Germline CDR1 SGHDT, CDR2 YYEEEE. CDR3 size: 16 residues. V was trimmed by 2 bases and J by 0 bases, leaving 15 bases between them. In DNA, the CDR3 is TGTGCCAGCAGCTTTTTCTACGGGCATAGCTCCTACGAGCAGTACTTC. Translating gives CASSFFYGHSSYEQYF.

The chain employs TRBV18 and TRBJ1-4; TRBD1 might be the D (5 bases). V was clipped by 6 bases and J by 7 bases, with 15 bases between them. Per germline, CDR1 KGHSH and CDR2 LQKENI. This CDR3 comprises 14 residues. CDR3 amino acids: CASSPDGAGEKLFF. Here the CDR3 DNA reads TGTGCCAGCTCGCCGGACGGGGCAGGTGAAAAACTGTTTTTT.